The next 3 T cell receptor beta chains were all read from a single sample in a study of CD8 T cells in Susac syndrome. Roughly 0.45 to 1 ug RNA was reverse transcribed with random hexamers. From the immunoSEQ multiplex PCR reads, TCRdb called clonotypes with MiXCR, one entry per CDR3 protein. The sample has under 200,000 distinct CDR3 sequences, roughly 95% seen once. The source material was CD4+ T cells from PBMCs. These receptors originate from a human donor with Susac syndrome.

The chain recombines TRBV28 with TRBJ2-1; D is unclear. The CDR3 spans 12 residues. V lost 6 bases, J lost 10 bases, and 13 bases lay in between. Germline CDR1 reads MDHEN; CDR2 reads SYDVKM. CDR3 sequence reads: CASSPRDPEQFF. The CDR3 DNA follows: TGTGCCAGCAGCCCCCGAGACCCGGAGCAGTTCTTC.

This clonotype has just one count. This chain joins TRBV4-2 and TRBJ2-3; unclear D gene. The germline V and J ends were trimmed by 3 bases and 3 bases, with 13 bases remaining between them. The germline CDR1 and CDR2 sequences are LGHNA and YNFKEQ. The CDR3 consists of 15 residues. The CDR3 DNA reads TGTGCCAGCAGCCAGACCACAACCCGGACAGATACGCAGTATTTT. This codes for CASSQTTTRTDTQYF.

The chain recombines TRBV14 with TRBJ2-5, with a tentative D call TRBD2 (5 bases). Trimming removed 4 bases at V and 5 bases at J, with 14 bases between. Germline lookup yields CDR1 SGHDN and CDR2 FVKESK. The CDR3 runs to 14 residues. The CDR3 bases are TGTGCCAGCAGCCCCCTGGGGTCGGGGGAGACCCAGTACTTC. Translation: CASSPLGSGETQYF.